A single sample gave rise to the 15 T cell receptor beta chains below, sequenced in a study of cytomegalovirus exposure and HLA in healthy donors. Both 60 Vbeta primers and 13 Jbeta primers went into the PCR. Profiled with immunoSEQ multiplex PCR; TCRdb holds only in-frame clones, not every one. The sample has 120,000 to 150,000 clones, around 80% seen once. Sequenced: PBMCs. All receptors derive from a man aged 40-50 years in good health and CMV-seronegative.

This clone was found a few times. This chain links TRBV9 with TRBJ2-3; weak D call: TRBD2 (5 bases). Germline V CDR1 and CDR2: SGDLS, YYNGEE. The CDR3 contains 13 residues. V was shortened by 6 bases and J by 3 bases, with 11 bases between the two germline ends. The CDR3 loop is CASTPGVTDTQYF. CDR3 nucleotides: TGTGCCAGCACCCCCGGGGTGACAGATACGCAGTATTTT.

V usage is TRBV7-6 and J usage is TRBJ2-5; D is perhaps TRBD1 (6 bases). Germline CDR1 SGHVS, CDR2 FNYEAQ. This CDR3 is 15 amino acids long. Between the trimmed V and J ends, which lost 2 bases and 3 bases, there was a span of 13 bases. The CDR3 protein is CASSLPGAGEETQYF. The CDR3 coding sequence is TGTGCCAGCAGCTTACCCGGGGCAGGGGAAGAGACCCAGTACTTC.

This chain joins TRBV19 and TRBJ1-5; D is perhaps TRBD1 (6 bases). Deletions cut 7 bases from V and 6 bases from J, with 16 bases between. This CDR3 has 14 residues. Germline CDR1 and CDR2: LNHDA and SQIVND (reference sequence). The CDR3 region is CASTLGTGSQPQHF. Written as DNA, the CDR3 is TGTGCCAGTACCTTAGGCACAGGGTCTCAGCCCCAGCATTTT. The full variable domain, its missing parts supplied by reference TRBV19 and TRBJ1-5, is DGGITQSPKYLFRKEGQNVTLSCEQNLNHDAMYWYRQDPGQGLRLIYYSQIVNDFQKGDIAEGYSVSREKKESFPLTVTSAQKNPTAFYLCASTLGTGSQPQHFGDGTRLSIL.

The chain has TRBV11-1 and TRBJ2-4; 7 bases are shared with TRBD1. The germline gives CDR1 SGHAT, CDR2 FQDESV (reference sequence). The trim removed 3 bases at V and 5 bases at J, leaving 1 base unmatched. The CDR3 has 13 residues. CDR3 sequence (DNA): TGTGCCAGCAGCTTCGACAGGGAAAACATTCAGTACTTC. It translates to CASSFDRENIQYF.

The chain links TRBV9 to TRBJ1-6; D is perhaps TRBD1 (5 bases). Trimming shortened V by 0 bases and J by 10 bases, and 8 bases separated the two germline ends. The CDR3 extends over 13 amino acids. Per germline, CDR1 SGDLS and CDR2 YYNGEE. As DNA, the CDR3 is TGTGCCAGCAGCGTAGTACAGGAATCACCCCTCCACTTT. Translation gives CASSVVQESPLHF.

J is TRBJ2-7 and V is TRBV27; weak D call: TRBD2 (7 bases). V was shortened by 5 bases and J by 0 bases, with 17 bases between the two germline ends. CDR3 length equals 16 residues. CDR1 is MNHEY and CDR2 is SMNVEV in the germline V gene (reference sequence). CDR3 DNA: TGTGCCAGCAGTCTGGGGGGGGCCGGCATCTCCTACGAGCAGTACTTC. It is translated as CASSLGGAGISYEQYF.

The chain is built from TRBV6-5 and TRBJ2-7; D perhaps matches TRBD1 (5 bases). Trimming stripped 7 bases from V and 2 bases from J, with 12 bases between. This CDR3 contains 13 residues. CDR1 is MNHEY and CDR2 is SVGAGI in the germline V gene. The CDR3 region is CASKGASTYEQYF. DNA of the CDR3: TGTGCCAGCAAAGGGGCCAGTACCTACGAGCAGTACTTC.

The V call is TRBV4-3, the J call TRBJ2-1; 8 bases line up with TRBD1. Germline V gives CDR1 LGHNA, CDR2 YSLEER. V lost 0 bases and J lost 8; bases outside the gene matches: 9. The CDR3 consists of 16 residues. The CDR3 region has the DNA TGCGCCAGCAGCCAAGACCTGGGACAGGTTAACGATGAGCAGTTCTTC. Amino acids: CASSQDLGQVNDEQFF.

The V call is TRBV4-1, the J call TRBJ2-3; 7 bases line up with TRBD2. CDR3 size: 17 residues. J gave up 3 bases and V 1 base, and 10 bases lay outside the gene matches. In germline, CDR1 is MGHRA, CDR2 YSYEKL. The CDR3 spells CASSQGPGGEATDTQYF. CDR3 coding DNA: TGCGCCAGCAGCCAAGGACCTGGGGGGGAAGCAACAGATACGCAGTATTTT.

The rearrangement uses TRBV28 and TRBJ2-3; 10 nucleotides align to TRBD2. V lost 2 bases, J lost 0 bases, and 17 bases stayed unmatched. Germline CDR1 reads MDHEN; CDR2 reads SYDVKM. The CDR3 contains 21 residues. The CDR3 here is CASSLVSVWTSGATSTDTQYF. In DNA form, the CDR3 reads TGTGCCAGCAGTTTAGTTTCAGTATGGACTAGCGGCGCAACTAGCACAGATACGCAGTATTTT.

The chain links TRBV10-3 to TRBJ1-4; a weak D match, TRBD1 (5 bases). Trimming cost V 0 bases and J 4 bases, with 12 bases left between them. This CDR3 region has 16 residues. Germline V gives CDR1 ENHRY, CDR2 SYGVKD. For the CDR3, the DNA is TGTGCCATCAGTGAGTCAACGGCAGGGAATAATGAAAAACTGTTTTTT. Protein product: CAISESTAGNNEKLFF.

The rearrangement links TRBV27 to TRBJ2-1; 9 bases map to TRBD1. Trimming took 6 bases from V and 3 from J; bases not matched to a gene: 3. The CDR3 contains 14 residues. Germline CDR1 is MNHEY and CDR2 is SMNVEV (reference sequence). CDR3 bases: TGTGCCAGCAGCACAGGGGGCTTCTACAATGAGCAGTTCTTC. It codes for CASSTGGFYNEQFF.

This clone appeared a single time. The V and J genes are TRBV7-2 and TRBJ1-5; TRBD1 matches 7 bases. The V segment lost 3 bases and the J segment 3 bases; nucleotides outside the gene matches: 5. This CDR3 has 15 amino acids. CDR1 is SGHTA, CDR2 FQGNSA, per germline. CDR3 bases: TGTGCCAGCAGCTTGGAGACAGGGAACAATCAGCCCCAGCATTTT. Translation gives CASSLETGNNQPQHF.

This clone was recorded only once. V and J are TRBV7-3 and TRBJ2-3, with a possible D match to TRBD1 (6 bases). The CDR3 length is 13 residues. Germline CDR1 reads SGHTA; CDR2 reads FQGTGA. The V gene lost 5 bases and the J gene lost 6 bases, with 12 bases spanning the gap. The DNA of the CDR3 is TGTGCCAGCAGCACCACAGGGCGGGATACGCAGTATTTT. This sequence encodes CASSTTGRDTQYF.

The chain couples TRBV6-5 to TRBJ1-6, with 8 bases that match TRBD1. The CDR3 is 14 amino acids. Losses at the gene ends were 5 bases for V and 10 bases for J; bases not matched to a gene: 7. Germline assignment: CDR1 MNHEY and CDR2 SVGAGI. The CDR3 is CASSPDRGVSPLHF. The CDR3, as DNA: TGTGCCAGCAGTCCCGACAGGGGCGTCTCACCCCTCCACTTT.